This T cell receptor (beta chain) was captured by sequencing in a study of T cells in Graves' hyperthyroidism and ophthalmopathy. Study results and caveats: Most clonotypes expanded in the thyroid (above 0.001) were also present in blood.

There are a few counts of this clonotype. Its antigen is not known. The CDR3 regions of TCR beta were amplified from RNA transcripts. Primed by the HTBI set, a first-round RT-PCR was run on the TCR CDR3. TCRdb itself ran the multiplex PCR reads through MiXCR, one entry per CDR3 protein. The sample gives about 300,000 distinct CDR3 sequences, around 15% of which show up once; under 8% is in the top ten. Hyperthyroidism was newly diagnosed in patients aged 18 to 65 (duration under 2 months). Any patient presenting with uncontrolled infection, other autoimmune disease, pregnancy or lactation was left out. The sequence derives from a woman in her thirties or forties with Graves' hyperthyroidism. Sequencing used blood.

CDR3 bases: TGTGCCAGCAGCCTACATAGCGGGGAAGAGACCCAGTACTTC. Translation gives CASSLHSGEETQYF. The chain couples TRBV7-2 to TRBJ2-5, with 8 bases lining up with TRBD2. The V gene end was trimmed by 5 bases and the J gene end by 3 bases; junction bases not matched to a gene: 5. From germline, CDR1 is SGHTA and CDR2 FQGNSA. CDR3 length: 14 amino acids. Using reference TRBV7-2 and TRBJ2-5 for the parts outside the CDR3, the full variable domain is GAGVSQSPSNKVTEKGKDVELRCDPISGHTALYWYRQSLGQGLEFLIYFQGNSAPDKSGLPSDRFSAERTGGSVSTLTIQRTQQEDSAVYLCASSLHSGEETQYFGPGTRLLVL.